This is a list of T cell receptor beta chains from one sample in a study of cytomegalovirus exposure and HLA in healthy donors. TCRdb keeps only in-frame clones here, not all; method: immunoSEQ multiplex PCR. The repertoire holds approximately 110,000 clones, with approximately 70% as singletons. The specimen sequenced was PBMCs. The receptors here all came from a man aged 30 to 45 in good health and CMV-seronegative. The CDR3 runs from the conserved cysteine through the conserved F or W. The D gene is left open where the match is weak. For some rows the clone size is stated as once, few or many, or as a class when expanded; others skip it.

TRBD1	TRBV18	-	TRBJ1-1	CASSPGTATEAFF	TGTGCCAGCTCCCCCGGGACAGCCACTGAAGCTTTCTTT
TRBD2	TRBV9	-	TRBJ2-5	CASSPPRAGGQETQYF	TGTGCCAGCAGCCCCCCGAGGGCGGGGGGTCAAGAGACCCAGTACTTC
TRBD1	TRBV19	-	TRBJ1-2	CASSIAQGGGYTF	TGTGCCAGTAGTATAGCACAGGGGGGCGGCTACACCTTC
TRBD2	TRBV5-4	-	TRBJ2-7	CASSWSSSGGRLRMEQYF	TGTGCCAGCAGCTGGTCCTCTAGCGGGGGACGACTAAGAATGGAGCAGTACTTC
TRBD1	TRBV6-6	once	TRBJ1-2	CASKRQGGDTF	TGTGCCAGCAAGAGACAGGGAGGAGACACCTTC
-	TRBV7-2	-	TRBJ2-3	CASRLVGYHTQYF	TGTGCCAGCAGATTGGTCGGTTACCATACGCAGTATTTT
-	TRBV7-2	-	TRBJ1-1	CASSFRGGNTEAFF	TGTGCCAGCAGCTTTCGGGGGGGGAACACTGAAGCTTTCTTT
TRBD2	TRBV14	-	TRBJ2-3	CASSPGTSSKSADTQYF	TGTGCCAGCAGCCCTGGGACTAGCAGCAAGTCCGCAGATACGCAGTATTTT
TRBD1	TRBV11-2	-	TRBJ2-3	CASSLAGGQGTDTQYF	TGTGCCAGCAGCTTAGCGGGGGGACAGGGGACAGATACGCAGTATTTT
TRBD2	TRBV4-3	-	TRBJ2-1	CASSQDWTSGSGEQFF	TGCGCCAGCAGCCAAGATTGGACTAGCGGGAGCGGTGAGCAGTTCTTC
-	TRBV6-5	once	TRBJ1-2	CASSSIRTGNYGYTF	TGTGCCAGCAGTTCCATTAGGACGGGAAACTATGGCTACACCTTC
-	TRBV7-6	-	TRBJ1-1	CASSLVPAAGEAFF	TGTGCCAGCAGCTTAGTACCCGCGGCCGGGGAAGCTTTCTTT
-	TRBV11-2	-	TRBJ1-1	CASSSEMYTEAFF	TGTGCCAGCAGCTCCGAGATGTACACTGAAGCTTTCTTT
-	TRBV2	-	TRBJ2-4	CASSSGLAKNIQYF	TGTGCCAGCAGCAGCGGACTAGCCAAAAACATTCAGTACTTC
TRBD1	TRBV6-1	-	TRBJ1-2	CASSETGDYGYTF	TGTGCCAGCAGTGAGACAGGGGACTATGGCTACACCTTC
TRBD1	TRBV5-4	-	TRBJ1-2	CASSTDRKAGYTF	TGTGCCAGCAGTACGGACAGGAAAGCCGGCTACACCTTC
TRBD1	TRBV14	once	TRBJ2-7	CASSYGQGYEQYF	TGTGCCAGCAGCTACGGACAGGGGTACGAGCAGTACTTC
TRBD1	TRBV5-4	-	TRBJ1-4	CASSPRTTGGSAELFF	TGTGCCAGCAGTCCTAGAACAACAGGGGGCTCAGCAGAACTGTTTTTT
-	TRBV27	once	TRBJ1-6	CASSPGVNSPLHF	TGTGCCAGCAGTCCAGGGGTTAATTCACCCCTCCACTTT
TRBD2	TRBV6-1	few	TRBJ2-7	CASRLAGGSYEQYF	TGTGCCAGCAGACTAGCGGGAGGCTCCTACGAGCAGTACTTC
TRBD2	TRBV28	-	TRBJ2-7	CASNKGSGSGTYEQYF	TGTGCCAGCAATAAGGGGAGCGGGAGCGGGACCTACGAGCAGTACTTC
-	TRBV18	-	TRBJ2-5	CASSPQESREETQYF	TGTGCCAGCTCACCACAAGAGAGTCGTGAAGAGACCCAGTACTTC
-	TRBV2	-	TRBJ2-5	CASSEGGGKETQYF	TGTGCCAGCAGTGAAGGGGGCGGGAAGGAGACCCAGTACTTC
TRBD1	TRBV9	-	TRBJ1-2	CASSGGQGDYGYTF	TGTGCCAGCAGCGGCGGACAGGGAGACTATGGCTACACCTTC
TRBD2	TRBV5-1	once	TRBJ2-3	CASTTSGTDTQYF	TGCGCCAGCACCACTAGCGGCACAGATACGCAGTATTTT
TRBD1	TRBV30	few	TRBJ2-2	CAWSRQGAGELFF	TGTGCCTGGAGTAGACAGGGTGCCGGGGAGCTGTTTTTT
TRBD2	TRBV5-4	many	TRBJ2-7	CASSLDAGGAYEQYF	TGTGCCAGCAGCTTGGATGCGGGGGGGGCCTACGAGCAGTACTTC
TRBD2	TRBV7-6	-	TRBJ2-1	CASSSRSGRSSYNEQFF	TGTGCCAGCAGCTCCCGTAGCGGGAGGAGCTCCTACAATGAGCAGTTCTTC